Shown below are 23 T cell receptor beta chains from a single sample sequenced in a study of blood T cell repertoires in COVID-19. Produced via immunoSEQ multiplex PCR; TCRdb's table is partial and in-frame only. The data hold fewer than 350,000 clones, with 87% observed a single time. The sample consisted of PBMCs or T cells enriched from blood (not recorded which). Receptors originate from a woman in her forties who had recovered from COVID-19.

V gene TRBV2 combines with J gene TRBJ1-4; TRBD1 might be the D (5 bases). This CDR3 has 15 residues. Trimming removed 6 bases at V and 3 bases at J, with 14 bases between. Germline V CDR1 and CDR2: SNHLY, FYNNEI. CDR3 sequence reads: CASRAQGAANEKLFF. Here the CDR3 DNA reads TGTGCCAGCAGAGCCCAAGGGGCCGCTAATGAAAAACTGTTTTTT. Full variable domain (rest looked up from reference TRBV2 and TRBJ1-4): EPEVTQTPSHQVTQMGQEVILRCVPISNHLYFYWYRQILGQKVEFLVSFYNNEISEKSEIFDDQFSVERPDGSNFTLKIRSTKLEDSAMYFCASRAQGAANEKLFFGSGTQLSVL.

The gene calls are TRBV28 and TRBJ1-4, with D hard to call. V shed 7 bases and J shed 5 bases, with 11 bases lying between them. CDR3 length equals 13 residues. Germline CDR1 is MDHEN and CDR2 is SYDVKM. The CDR3 DNA reads as TGTGCCAGCAACAGCCCCCGGAATGAAAAACTGTTTTTT. It translates to CASNSPRNEKLFF.

Comments on this clone: The sample carries other DNA sequences with the same CDR3. The chain couples TRBV7-2 to TRBJ2-5; unclear D gene. CDR1 is SGHTA and CDR2 is FQGNSA in the germline V gene. The CDR3 spans 13 residues. The V end lost 1 base, the J end lost 2 bases, and 5 bases lay between the germline ends. CDR3 protein: CASSLVAQETQYF. The CDR3 DNA is TGTGCCAGCAGCTTAGTGGCACAAGAGACCCAGTACTTC.

The chain has TRBV20-1 and TRBJ1-6, with D perhaps matching TRBD1 (5 bases). CDR3 size: 13 residues. Between the trimmed V and J ends, which lost 3 bases and 7 bases, there was a span of 10 bases. Germline values: CDR1 DFQATT, CDR2 SNEGSKA (reference sequence). The DNA for the CDR3 is TGCAGTGCTAGTCAGGGTATGAATTCACCCCTCCACTTT. It is translated as CSASQGMNSPLHF.

The V call is TRBV20-1, the J call TRBJ1-1; D perhaps matches TRBD1 (6 bases). The germline gives CDR1 DFQATT, CDR2 SNEGSKA (reference sequence). Trimming stripped 4 bases from V and 3 bases from J, with 6 bases between. There are 11 residues in the CDR3. The CDR3 DNA reads TGCAGTGCTACAGGGGACACTGAAGCTTTCTTT. Protein product: CSATGDTEAFF.

The J gene is TRBJ1-6, the V gene TRBV14; tentative D call: TRBD1 (6 bases). Deletions cut 3 bases from V and 10 bases from J, with 19 bases between. CDR3 length equals 16 residues. From germline, CDR1 is SGHDN and CDR2 FVKESK. CDR3 in DNA: TGTGCCAGCAGCCACCGGGCTCCCAGGGGAGGGTCACCCCTCCACTTT. It specifies CASSHRAPRGGSPLHF.

This chain uses TRBV28 with TRBJ2-1; TRBD2 matches 7 bases. V trimming: 3 bases; J trimming: 0 bases; junction bases outside the gene matches: 14. The germline V gene encodes CDR1 MDHEN and CDR2 SYDVKM. The CDR3 sequence is 19 residues long. The CDR3 is CASSLALRLALISYNEQFF. CDR3 bases: TGTGCCAGCAGTTTGGCCCTAAGACTAGCTCTCATCTCCTACAATGAGCAGTTCTTC.

V gene TRBV5-4 combines with J gene TRBJ2-5; D may be TRBD2 (6 bases). CDR1 is SGHNT, CDR2 YYREEE, per germline (reference sequence). This CDR3 comprises 13 residues. With 4 bases removed from V and 5 bases from J, the gap between germline ends came to 12 bases. In DNA, the CDR3 is TGTGCCAGCAGCGTTTCGGCGGGGGAGACCCAGTACTTC. Translation: CASSVSAGETQYF.

This chain uses TRBV9 with TRBJ1-2; perhaps TRBD1 as D (6 bases). This CDR3 spans 14 amino acids. Germline assignment: CDR1 SGDLS and CDR2 YYNGEE. V lost 3 bases to trimming and J lost 2 bases, with 11 bases between them. For the CDR3, the DNA is TGTGCCAGCAGCGGTCGGGACAAAAACTATGGCTACACCTTC. Protein product: CASSGRDKNYGYTF.

V gene TRBV6-2 or TRBV6-3 combines with J gene TRBJ1-5, with 8 bases fitting TRBD1. The germline V gene encodes CDR1 MNHEY and CDR2 SVGEGT. The CDR3 contains 14 residues. V lost 6 bases to trimming and J lost 9 bases; unmatched junction nucleotides: 10. Here the CDR3 DNA reads TGTGCCAGCAGCCGGACAGGGCCGACGGGGCCCCAGCATTTT. Translation gives CASSRTGPTGPQHF.

This sequence joins TRBV7-2 and TRBJ2-1; D is undetermined. The CDR3 runs to 13 residues. Germline V lookup: CDR1 SGHTA, CDR2 FQGNSA. The V end lost 1 base, the J end lost 5 bases, and 6 bases lay between the germline ends. The DNA for the CDR3 is TGTGCCAGCAGCTTAGTTGCGGACAATGAGCAGTTCTTC. It encodes CASSLVADNEQFF.

With respect to this clone: One junction end does not reproduce the germline sequence, and a read error may be involved. The gene calls are TRBV11-2 and TRBJ2-7, with D maybe TRBD2 (6 bases). There are 17 residues in the CDR3. Germline V gives CDR1 SGHAT, CDR2 FQNNGV. The DNA for the CDR3 is TGTGCCAGCAGCTTAGATATCTCGGCGCGGGGCTCCCACGAGCAGTACTTC. Its protein is CASSLDISARGSHEQYF.

The chain recombines TRBV15 with TRBJ2-1; D gene ambiguous. CDR3 length: 14 amino acids. Looked up from germline, CDR1 is LNHNV and CDR2 is YYDKDF (reference sequence). V was shortened by 5 bases and J by 2 bases, with 10 bases between the two germline ends. The CDR3 region is CATSYSSAYNEQFF. The CDR3 coding sequence is TGTGCCACCAGCTACTCCTCGGCCTACAATGAGCAGTTCTTC. Full variable domain (rest looked up from reference TRBV15 and TRBJ2-1): DAMVIQNPRYQVTQFGKPVTLSCSQTLNHNVMYWYQQKSSQAPKLLFHYYDKDFNNEADTPDNFQSRRPNTSFCFLDIRSPGLGDTAMYLCATSYSSAYNEQFFGPGTRLTVL.

V gene TRBV24-1 combines with J gene TRBJ2-5; TRBD1 is a possible D gene (6 bases). V was clipped by 3 bases and J by 1 base, with 14 bases between them. The CDR3 has 16 residues. CDR1 and CDR2 from the germline V gene are KGHDR and SFDVKD. CDR3 sequence: CATSDPRQATQETQYF. In DNA, the CDR3 is TGTGCCACCAGTGATCCGCGACAGGCCACCCAAGAGACCCAGTACTTC.

This chain uses TRBV9 with TRBJ2-2; 7 bases match TRBD2. The CDR3 has 16 residues. J gave up 7 bases and V 1 base, and 10 bases lay outside the gene matches. The germline CDR1 and CDR2 sequences are SGDLS and YYNGEE. This CDR3 is CASSVSPSRGDGELFF. Written as DNA, the CDR3 is TGTGCCAGCAGCGTAAGCCCGTCTCGGGGGGACGGGGAGCTGTTTTTT. Based on the CDR3 plus reference TRBV9 and TRBJ2-2, the full variable domain is DSGVTQTPKHLITATGQRVTLRCSPRSGDLSVYWYQQSLDQGLQFLIQYYNGEERAKGNILERFSAQQFPDLHSELNLSSLELGDSALYFCASSVSPSRGDGELFFGEGSRLTVL.

The chain joins TRBV5-1 to TRBJ1-2; 8 positions agree with TRBD1. CDR3 size: 14 residues. V shed 0 bases, J shed 10 bases, and the junction held 8 bases outside the gene matches. Germline CDR1 SGHRS, CDR2 YFSETQ. CDR3 DNA: TGCGCCAGCAGCTTGGCCCAGGGGGCACCCGACTACACCTTC. This encodes CASSLAQGAPDYTF.

The V and J genes are TRBV7-2 and TRBJ1-4; 9 bases agree with TRBD1. J lost 8 bases, V lost 5 bases, and 12 bases had no gene match. Germline CDR1 SGHTA, CDR2 FQGNSA. The CDR3 is 16 residues long. CDR3 coding DNA: TGTGCCAGCAGCGCATATCCGACAGGGGGAGGGGAAAAACTGTTTTTT. Protein product: CASSAYPTGGGEKLFF.

This sequence joins TRBV6-2 or TRBV6-3 and TRBJ2-5; D ambiguous. CDR1 and CDR2 (germline): MNHEY, SVGEGT. V was pared by 5 bases and J by 3 bases, with 4 bases between. CDR3 length: 11 residues. This CDR3 reads CASSSEETQYF. The DNA of the CDR3 is TGTGCCAGCAGTAGCGAAGAGACCCAGTACTTC.

The J gene is TRBJ2-1, the V gene TRBV2, with D maybe TRBD1 (6 bases). This CDR3 is 13 amino acids long. CDR1 is SNHLY, CDR2 FYNNEI, per germline. Trimming stripped 4 bases from V and 4 bases from J, with 8 bases between. Here the CDR3 DNA reads TGTGCCAGCAGTGGGGACATTTACAATGAGCAGTTCTTC. Protein product: CASSGDIYNEQFF. Combining the CDR3 with reference TRBV2 and TRBJ2-1 gives the whole variable domain EPEVTQTPSHQVTQMGQEVILRCVPISNHLYFYWYRQILGQKVEFLVSFYNNEISEKSEIFDDQFSVERPDGSNFTLKIRSTKLEDSAMYFCASSGDIYNEQFFGPGTRLTVL.

The CDR3 nucleotides are TGTGCCAGCAGCTCAATGACAGGGCTAGGCGAGCAGTACTTC. Its protein product is CASSSMTGLGEQYF. This chain links TRBV7-9 with TRBJ2-7; the match to TRBD1 covers 7 bases. Germline-derived CDR1 and CDR2 are SEHNR and FQNEAQ (reference sequence). V shed 4 bases, J shed 6 bases, and the junction held 9 bases outside the gene matches. This CDR3 contains 14 residues.

V is TRBV3-1 (or the pseudogene TRBV3-2) and J is TRBJ2-1; maybe TRBD2 (6 bases). CDR1 and CDR2 from the germline V gene are LGHDT and YNNKEL (reference sequence). The ends were cut back, 2 bases at V and 1 base at J, with 9 bases in the middle. CDR3 size: 15 residues. The CDR3 nucleotides read TGTGCCAGCAGCCAAATGAGCGGGTCCTACAATGAGCAGTTCTTC. Protein product: CASSQMSGSYNEQFF.

The chain uses TRBV5-8 and TRBJ2-3; 7 nucleotides line up with TRBD1. After removal of 5 bases from V and 0 bases from J, the junction contained 9 bases not matched to a gene. CDR3 length equals 16 residues. CDR1 is SGHTS, CDR2 YDEGEE, per germline. The CDR3 DNA follows: TGTGCCAGCAGAAACCACAGGGGTACTAGCACAGATACGCAGTATTTT. Translating it yields CASRNHRGTSTDTQYF.

The J gene is TRBJ2-7, the V gene TRBV7-2; 8 bases line up with TRBD2. The CDR3 consists of 18 residues. Germline V gene data show CDR1 as SGHTA and CDR2 as FQGNSA. J lost 0 bases, V lost 2 bases, and 12 bases had no gene match. The CDR3 loop reads CASSLTSGPLGASYEQYF. CDR3 sequence (DNA): TGTGCCAGCAGCTTAACTAGCGGTCCCCTAGGGGCCTCCTACGAGCAGTACTTC.